These T cell receptor beta chains were read from a single sample in a study of blood T cell repertoires in COVID-19. Clones were sequenced by immunoSEQ multiplex PCR, and TCRdb holds only the in-frame ones, with some missing. The table lists approximately 210,000 clones, about nine tenths of them singletons. The sequenced material came from PBMCs or T cells enriched from blood (not recorded which). The receptor source for this set is a man aged 25-40 years in a cohort exposed to, infected with or recovered from COVID-19 (not recorded which). Each CDR3 is given with its conserved first and last residue. A D gene is named only where the DNA matches it firmly. Clone size is given for some rows only: seen once, a few or many times, or a class if the clone is expanded.

d_gene | j_gene | abundance | len | v_gene | CDR3aa | CDR3nt
. | TRBJ1-1 | . | 14 | TRBV27 | CASRVLGGDTEAFF | TGTGCCAGCAGGGTGTTGGGGGGTGACACTGAAGCTTTCTTT
. | TRBJ2-5 | . | 14 | TRBV6-2/TRBV6-3 | CASSAKTNQETQYF | TGTGCCAGCAGTGCCAAGACTAATCAAGAGACCCAGTACTTC
. | TRBJ1-2 | . | 16 | TRBV7-2 | CASSLDIAAVFNGYTF | TGTGCCAGCAGCTTAGATATCGCCGCGGTCTTTAATGGCTACACCTTC
. | TRBJ2-3 | . | 14 | TRBV11-2 | CASSARGNTDTQYF | TGTGCCAGCAGCGCAAGGGGGAACACAGATACGCAGTATTTT
. | TRBJ1-5 | . | 12 | TRBV27 | CASTTGVQPQHF | TGTGCCAGCACCACGGGGGTTCAGCCCCAGCATTTT
TRBD2 | TRBJ2-7 | . | 15 | TRBV10-3 | CAISKGLAGSYEQYF | TGTGCCATCAGCAAAGGACTAGCGGGCTCCTACGAGCAGTACTTC
. | TRBJ1-5 | . | 17 | TRBV7-9 | CASSLGRQGYSNQPQHF | TGTGCCAGCAGCTTGGGTCGGCAGGGGTATAGCAATCAGCCCCAGCATTTT
. | TRBJ2-5 | . | 15 | TRBV7-3 | CASSLGGVGQETQYF | TGTGCCAGCAGTCTGGGCGGGGTTGGCCAAGAGACCCAGTACTTC
. | TRBJ1-1 | . | 13 | TRBV10-3 | CAIKPGVNTEAFF | TGTGCCATCAAGCCGGGGGTAAACACTGAAGCTTTCTTT
. | TRBJ2-1 | once | 13 | TRBV6-5 | CASRRTGDNEQFF | TGTGCCAGCCGGAGGACGGGCGACAATGAGCAGTTCTTC
. | TRBJ2-3 | . | 13 | TRBV3-1/TRBV3-2 | CASSQYKTDTQYF | TGTGCCAGCAGCCAATATAAAACAGATACGCAGTATTTT
. | TRBJ2-7 | . | 12 | TRBV10-1 | CASSEARDEQYF | TGCGCCAGCAGTGAAGCTAGAGACGAGCAGTACTTC
. | TRBJ2-2 | . | 13 | TRBV9 | CASSVFSTGELFF | TGTGCCAGCAGCGTATTCTCTACCGGGGAGCTGTTTTTT